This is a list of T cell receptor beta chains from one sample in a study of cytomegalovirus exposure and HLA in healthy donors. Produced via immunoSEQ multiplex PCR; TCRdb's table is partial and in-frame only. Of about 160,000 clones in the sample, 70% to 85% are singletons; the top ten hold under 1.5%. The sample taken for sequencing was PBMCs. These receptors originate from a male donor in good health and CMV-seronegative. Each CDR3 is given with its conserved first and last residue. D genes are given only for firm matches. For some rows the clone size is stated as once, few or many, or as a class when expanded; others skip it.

TGTGCCAGCAGAGGGACTAGCGGGAGCAACGAGCAGTACTTC	CASRGTSGSNEQYF	-	TRBV6-6	TRBJ2-7	TRBD2
TGTGCCAGTAGTATAGTGCGGGGAAGCACAGATACGCAGTATTTT	CASSIVRGSTDTQYF	few	TRBV19	TRBJ2-3	-
TGTGCCAGCAGCATCCCCGACGGGGAGAACACTGAAGCTTTCTTT	CASSIPDGENTEAFF	-	TRBV9	TRBJ1-1	-
TGTGCCAGCGGACTAGCGGGAGATACGCAGTATTTT	CASGLAGDTQYF	once	TRBV28	TRBJ2-3	TRBD2
TGTGCCAGCAGCTTACTGGGACAGGGTAGGAAGGACACTGAAGCTTTCTTT	CASSLLGQGRKDTEAFF	few	TRBV7-9	TRBJ1-1	TRBD1
TGTGCCAGCAGCGTAGACGGGGGTAATATTTACAATGAGCAGTTCTTC	CASSVDGGNIYNEQFF	-	TRBV9	TRBJ2-1	-
TGTGCCAGCAGTTCGGGGGTAAGACAGCCCCAGCATTTT	CASSSGVRQPQHF	-	TRBV6-5	TRBJ1-5	-
TGCGCCAGCAGCTTGGTAGCGGAAGAGACCCAGTACTTC	CASSLVAEETQYF	-	TRBV5-1	TRBJ2-5	-
TGTGCCAGCACCCCAGGGGGCAACACTGAAGCTTTCTTT	CASTPGGNTEAFF	few	TRBV5-4	TRBJ1-1	TRBD1
TGCGCCAGCAGCCAAGTAATACAGCAGAGAAGATATTATGGCTACACCTTC	CASSQVIQQRRYYGYTF	-	TRBV4-1	TRBJ1-2	-
TGTGCCACCAGCAGAGAGGGGAGCTCCTACAATGAGCAGTTCTTC	CATSREGSSYNEQFF	-	TRBV15	TRBJ2-1	-
TGTGCCATCAGTGAGTCTACAGTAATCAATCAGCCCCAGCATTTT	CAISESTVINQPQHF	-	TRBV10-3	TRBJ1-5	-
TGCGCCAGCAGCTTGGCCGGGGACAAGACTCTCTATGGCTACACCTTC	CASSLAGDKTLYGYTF	-	TRBV5-1	TRBJ1-2	-
TGTGCCAGCAGCCTGATACAGGGGTTCCCCTACGAGCAGTACTTC	CASSLIQGFPYEQYF	-	TRBV7-3	TRBJ2-7	TRBD1